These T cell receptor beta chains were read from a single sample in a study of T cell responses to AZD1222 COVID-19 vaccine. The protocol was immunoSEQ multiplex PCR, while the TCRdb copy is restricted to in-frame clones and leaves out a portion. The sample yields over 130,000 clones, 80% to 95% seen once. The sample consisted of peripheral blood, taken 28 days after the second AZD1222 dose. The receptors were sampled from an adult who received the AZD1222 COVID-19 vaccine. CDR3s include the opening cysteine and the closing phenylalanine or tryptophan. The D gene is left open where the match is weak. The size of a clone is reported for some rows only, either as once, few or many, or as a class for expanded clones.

CDR3 DNA: TGTGCCAGCAGTCCTCTTAGCGGGAGGGTGAGATCCTACGAGCAGTACTTC
CDR3 protein: CASSPLSGRVRSYEQYF
J gene: TRBJ2-7
D gene: TRBD2
V gene: TRBV6-6
clone size: NA

CDR3 DNA: TGTGCCAGCAGCTCCGGACCGGGCACCGGGGAGCTGTTTTTT
CDR3 protein: CASSSGPGTGELFF
J gene: TRBJ2-2
D gene: NA
V gene: TRBV7-3
clone size: once

CDR3 DNA: TGTGCCAGCAGCTTAGTAGGGATGAACACTGAAGCTTTCTTT
CDR3 protein: CASSLVGMNTEAFF
J gene: TRBJ1-1
D gene: NA
V gene: TRBV7-2
clone size: once

CDR3 DNA: TGCGCCAGCAGCCCACAGGGGGCGGGGGGCCTCCTTCACACCGGGGAGCTGTTTTTT
CDR3 protein: CASSPQGAGGLLHTGELFF
J gene: TRBJ2-2
D gene: NA
V gene: TRBV5-1
clone size: NA

CDR3 DNA: TGCAGTGCTAGGGCGAGTCGGGGCTACACCTTC
CDR3 protein: CSARASRGYTF
J gene: TRBJ1-2
D gene: NA
V gene: TRBV20-1
clone size: NA

CDR3 DNA: TGCAGTGCTTTTCAGGACAATGAGCAGTTCTTC
CDR3 protein: CSAFQDNEQFF
J gene: TRBJ2-1
D gene: NA
V gene: TRBV20-1
clone size: NA

CDR3 DNA: TGTGCCAGCAGACCCCGTCCAGGGGACGGGGAGCTGTTTTTT
CDR3 protein: CASRPRPGDGELFF
J gene: TRBJ2-2
D gene: NA
V gene: TRBV6-5
clone size: NA

CDR3 DNA: TGCAGTGCTAGAGGCCAACTTGAAGCTTTCTTT
CDR3 protein: CSARGQLEAFF
J gene: TRBJ1-1
D gene: NA
V gene: TRBV20-1
clone size: NA

CDR3 DNA: TGCGCCAGCAGCCAAGGTCCTACAGGAAACTATGGCTACACCTTC
CDR3 protein: CASSQGPTGNYGYTF
J gene: TRBJ1-2
D gene: NA
V gene: TRBV4-3
clone size: once

CDR3 DNA: TGCGCCAGCAGTCAATCCAGTCTTCTTAGCAATCAGCCCCAGCATTTT
CDR3 protein: CASSQSSLLSNQPQHF
J gene: TRBJ1-5
D gene: NA
V gene: TRBV23-1
clone size: NA

CDR3 DNA: TGTGCCAGCAGCTCCGGGACAGGGAAGGAGACCCAGTACTTC
CDR3 protein: CASSSGTGKETQYF
J gene: TRBJ2-5
D gene: TRBD1
V gene: TRBV5-4
clone size: NA

CDR3 DNA: TGTGCCAGCCTCCCGTGGACAGGGGGACGTGGCTATGGCTACACCTTC
CDR3 protein: CASLPWTGGRGYGYTF
J gene: TRBJ1-2
D gene: TRBD1
V gene: TRBV27
clone size: NA

CDR3 DNA: TGCGCCAGCAGCTTGGGGACAACAAACCAAGAGACCCAGTACTTC
CDR3 protein: CASSLGTTNQETQYF
J gene: TRBJ2-5
D gene: NA
V gene: TRBV5-1
clone size: NA

CDR3 DNA: TGCGCCAGCAGCCAAGATTTGAACTACGAGCAGTACTTC
CDR3 protein: CASSQDLNYEQYF
J gene: TRBJ2-7
D gene: NA
V gene: TRBV4-3
clone size: once

CDR3 DNA: TGTGCCAGCAGCGGTTCGGGGAATCATCAGCCCCAGCATTTT
CDR3 protein: CASSGSGNHQPQHF
J gene: TRBJ1-5
D gene: NA
V gene: TRBV3-1/TRBV3-2
clone size: NA

CDR3 DNA: TGTGCCAGCAGCTTAGGGGGGAGGGGGCGCGTAGGCACTGAAGCTTTCTTT
CDR3 protein: CASSLGGRGRVGTEAFF
J gene: TRBJ1-1
D gene: TRBD1
V gene: TRBV7-6
clone size: few

CDR3 DNA: TGCGCCAGCAGCTTTGTAGGAGAGAACACTGAAGCTTTCTTT
CDR3 protein: CASSFVGENTEAFF
J gene: TRBJ1-1
D gene: NA
V gene: TRBV5-1
clone size: NA

CDR3 DNA: TGCGCCAGCAGCCGTCCTACAGGGGGGAGCTCCTACGAGCAGTACTTC
CDR3 protein: CASSRPTGGSSYEQYF
J gene: TRBJ2-7
D gene: TRBD1
V gene: TRBV4-3
clone size: NA

CDR3 DNA: TGCAGCGTTGACGGCGGACCAAACCAAGAGACCCAGTACTTC
CDR3 protein: CSVDGGPNQETQYF
J gene: TRBJ2-5
D gene: NA
V gene: TRBV29-1
clone size: NA

CDR3 DNA: TGTGCCAGCAGCTTATGGGCGGGAGGAGGCGAGACCCAGTACTTC
CDR3 protein: CASSLWAGGGETQYF
J gene: TRBJ2-5
D gene: TRBD2
V gene: TRBV7-3
clone size: NA

CDR3 DNA: TGCGCCAGCAGCCAAAAAGTTGGGGAGGGGGGCTATGGCTACACCTTC
CDR3 protein: CASSQKVGEGGYGYTF
J gene: TRBJ1-2
D gene: NA
V gene: TRBV4-3
clone size: once

CDR3 DNA: TGTGCCAGCAGCTTAGAAACAGGGGGGATTTACAATGAGCAGTTCTTC
CDR3 protein: CASSLETGGIYNEQFF
J gene: TRBJ2-1
D gene: TRBD1
V gene: TRBV7-2
clone size: NA

CDR3 DNA: TGTGCCAGCAGCTTAGAGGCCCTACGGGGCCTTGGGAATGAGCAGTTCTTC
CDR3 protein: CASSLEALRGLGNEQFF
J gene: TRBJ2-1
D gene: NA
V gene: TRBV7-2
clone size: NA

CDR3 DNA: TGTGCCAGCACAGGGAATCAAGAGACCCAGTACTTC
CDR3 protein: CASTGNQETQYF
J gene: TRBJ2-5
D gene: NA
V gene: TRBV6-5
clone size: NA

CDR3 DNA: TGTGCCAGCAGCCAAGAAGTAGGGACAGGGCTCGGAATTGGAAACACCATATATTTT
CDR3 protein: CASSQEVGTGLGIGNTIYF
J gene: TRBJ1-3
D gene: TRBD1
V gene: TRBV3-1/TRBV3-2
clone size: NA

CDR3 DNA: TGTGCCAGCAGTTACATCCAGGGATATGGCTACACCTTC
CDR3 protein: CASSYIQGYGYTF
J gene: TRBJ1-2
D gene: NA
V gene: TRBV6-6
clone size: NA

CDR3 DNA: TGTGCCAGCAGCTTAGCGGGACAGTCTGCGGGATACGAGCAGTACTTC
CDR3 protein: CASSLAGQSAGYEQYF
J gene: TRBJ2-7
D gene: NA
V gene: TRBV7-2
clone size: NA

CDR3 DNA: TGTGCCAGCACTTGGACCCACTCCTACAATGAGCAGTTCTTC
CDR3 protein: CASTWTHSYNEQFF
J gene: TRBJ2-1
D gene: NA
V gene: TRBV2
clone size: NA

CDR3 DNA: TGTGCCATCAGTAGCGGGGTTCTCACGGCCAACGAGCAGTACTTC
CDR3 protein: CAISSGVLTANEQYF
J gene: TRBJ2-7
D gene: TRBD2
V gene: TRBV10-3
clone size: NA

CDR3 DNA: TGTGCCAGCAGTACCCTAAGTCTAGCGGGGGAGCTCACAGATACGCAGTATTTT
CDR3 protein: CASSTLSLAGELTDTQYF
J gene: TRBJ2-3
D gene: TRBD2
V gene: TRBV6-2/TRBV6-3
clone size: NA

CDR3 DNA: TGTGCCAGCAGTAGCGACCAGGAGCTTAATGAAAAACTGTTTTTT
CDR3 protein: CASSSDQELNEKLFF
J gene: TRBJ1-4
D gene: NA
V gene: TRBV6-2/TRBV6-3
clone size: NA

CDR3 DNA: TGTGCCAGCAGCTTAGCGCGGGGGGGCGCTGGAAACACCATATATTTT
CDR3 protein: CASSLARGGAGNTIYF
J gene: TRBJ1-3
D gene: NA
V gene: TRBV7-2
clone size: few